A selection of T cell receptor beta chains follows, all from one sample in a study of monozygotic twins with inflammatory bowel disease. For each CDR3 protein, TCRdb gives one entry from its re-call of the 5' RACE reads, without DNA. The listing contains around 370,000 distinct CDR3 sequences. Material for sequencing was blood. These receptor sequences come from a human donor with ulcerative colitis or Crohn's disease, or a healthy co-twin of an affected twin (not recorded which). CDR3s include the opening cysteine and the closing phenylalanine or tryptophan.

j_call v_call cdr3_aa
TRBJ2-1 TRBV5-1 CASSLFGPNEQFF
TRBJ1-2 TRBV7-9 CASSSGPAGTRNGYTF
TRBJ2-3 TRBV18 CASSPTATDTQYF
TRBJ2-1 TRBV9 CASSFRLAGGVYNEQFF
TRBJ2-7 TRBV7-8 CASSLDTRSYEQYF
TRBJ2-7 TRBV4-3 CASSQDPRDEQYF
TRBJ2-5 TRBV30 CAWSGGTVETQYF
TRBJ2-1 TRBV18 CASSPPMASFPNEQFF
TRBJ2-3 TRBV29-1 CSVGGLGGTDTQYF
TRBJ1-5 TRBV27 CASSLSRTDYSNQPQHF
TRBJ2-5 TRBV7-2 CASSLSRGTQYF
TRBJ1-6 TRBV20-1 CSARRQSTNSPLHF
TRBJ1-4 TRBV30 CAWRDRARELKKLFF
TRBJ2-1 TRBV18 CASSPPSGRNEQFF
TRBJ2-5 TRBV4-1 CASSQADKTQYF
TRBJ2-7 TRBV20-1 CSAQGHYEQYF
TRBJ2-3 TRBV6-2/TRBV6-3 CAIRPIHRGTDTQYF
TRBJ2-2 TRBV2 CASKFRTSGGPPNTGELFF
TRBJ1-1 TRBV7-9 CASSSRQGEYTEAFF
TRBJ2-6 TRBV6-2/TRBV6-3 CASSPLKNGGANVLTF
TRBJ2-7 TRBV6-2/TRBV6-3 CASSYVRGQGYEQYF
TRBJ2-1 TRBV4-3 CASSQDRGVISYNEQFF
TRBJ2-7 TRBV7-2 CASSLEGSGYSYEQYF
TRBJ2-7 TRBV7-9 CASSSNSQRASYEQYF
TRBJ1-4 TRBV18 CASSPPYEKLFF
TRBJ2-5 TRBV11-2 CASSPIRTGGRETQYF
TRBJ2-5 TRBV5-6 CASSSTVTETQYF
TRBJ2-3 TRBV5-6 CASSNIGDRYTDTQYF
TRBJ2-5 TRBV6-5 CASSSTGDPQETQYF
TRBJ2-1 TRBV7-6 CASSLVLAEGYNEQFF
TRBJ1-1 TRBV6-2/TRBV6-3 CASSSPGRINTEAFF
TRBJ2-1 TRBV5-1 CASSLASGTSGGNEQFF
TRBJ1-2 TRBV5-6 CASSLGGVDGYTF
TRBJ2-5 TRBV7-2 CASSSVRGKETQYF
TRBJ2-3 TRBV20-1 CSARGYAPTDTQYF
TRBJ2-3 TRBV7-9 CASSAGGIDTQYF
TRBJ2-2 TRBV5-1 CASRTGDPNTGELFF
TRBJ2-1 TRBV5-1 CASTPGFSSYNEQFF
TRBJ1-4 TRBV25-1 CASSTTATSEKLFF
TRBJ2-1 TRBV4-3 CASSLTNKGYNEQFF
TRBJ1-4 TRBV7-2 CASSPLGAGEKLFF
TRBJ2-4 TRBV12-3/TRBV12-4 CASSSSEQEKILLAKNIQYF
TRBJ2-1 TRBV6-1 CASSDYYNEQFF
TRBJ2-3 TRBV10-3 CAISPGQGRDTQYF
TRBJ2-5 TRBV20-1 CSATGQSQETQYF
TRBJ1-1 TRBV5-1 CASSANTEAFF
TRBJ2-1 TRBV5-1 CASSLGQGYRYNEQFF
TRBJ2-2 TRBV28 CASSSTGPHKPGELFF
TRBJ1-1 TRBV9 CASSLGEGLGTEAFF
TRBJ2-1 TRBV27 CASSWNRNEQFF
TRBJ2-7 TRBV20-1 CSARALSGGYEQYF
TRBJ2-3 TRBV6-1 CATRPPGIADTQYF
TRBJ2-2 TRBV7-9 CASSPTWGNTGELFF
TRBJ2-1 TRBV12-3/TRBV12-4 CASSFLAGVHNEQFF
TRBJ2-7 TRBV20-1 CSARGRTYEQYF
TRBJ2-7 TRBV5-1 CASSLSGTGAYEQYF
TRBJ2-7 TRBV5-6 CASSFADYEQYF
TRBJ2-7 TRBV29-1 CSVGTGLTYEQYF